The 9 T cell receptor beta chains below were found in one sample sequenced in a study of cytomegalovirus exposure and HLA in healthy donors. 60 Vbeta and 13 Jbeta primers were used in PCR. Measured with immunoSEQ multiplex PCR; TCRdb has only the in-frame clones, and not every one. The repertoire holds some 150,000 clones, with approximately 81% as singletons. Input material: PBMCs. All receptors derive from a woman between 18 and 29 years old in good health and CMV-seronegative.

The rearrangement links TRBV10-3 to TRBJ2-2, with TRBD1 matching over 9 bases. Germline CDR1 ENHRY, CDR2 SYGVKD. With 6 bases clipped from V and 4 bases from J, the junction kept 3 bases outside the gene matches. CDR3 length: 14 residues. The CDR3 loop is CAIRQGAGTGELFF. Here the CDR3 DNA reads TGTGCCATCAGACAGGGGGCAGGCACCGGGGAGCTGTTTTTT.

The chain joins TRBV13 to TRBJ2-1, with 8 bases identical to TRBD2. Germline V CDR1 and CDR2: PRHDT, FYEKMQ (reference sequence). The CDR3 runs 19 residues. Trimming cost V 5 bases and J 0 bases; bases outside gene matches: 15. The CDR3 DNA follows: TGTGCCAGCAGCCCCACGGGGGAGGCGGCGGGGGGCTCCTACAATGAGCAGTTCTTC. Translation: CASSPTGEAAGGSYNEQFF.

The chain uses TRBV7-2 and TRBJ2-7; TRBD2 is a possible D gene (6 bases). The CDR3 runs to 14 residues. The ends were cut back, 5 bases at V and 0 bases at J, with 11 bases in the middle. The germline CDR1 and CDR2 sequences are SGHTA and FQGNSA. The CDR3 loop is CASSPPGLSYEQYF. Here the CDR3 DNA reads TGTGCCAGCAGCCCCCCGGGACTCTCCTACGAGCAGTACTTC.

A single count supports this clone. This sequence joins TRBV19 and TRBJ2-7, with 11 bases identical to TRBD2. Germline V gene data show CDR1 as LNHDA and CDR2 as SQIVND (reference sequence). CDR3 length: 15 amino acids. V lost 5 bases to trimming and J lost 1 base; unmatched junction nucleotides: 4. The chain's CDR3 is CASSPRLAGSYEQYF. CDR3 DNA sequence: TGTGCCAGTAGTCCCAGACTAGCGGGATCCTACGAGCAGTACTTC.

The chain recombines TRBV2 with TRBJ2-7; TRBD1 matches at 7 bases. The germline gives CDR1 SNHLY, CDR2 FYNNEI. J was trimmed by 0 bases and V by 10 bases; bases with no gene match: 12. The CDR3 is 15 residues long. CDR3 loop: CATRQGHMSSYEQYF. In nucleotides, the CDR3 is TGTGCCACAAGACAGGGCCACATGAGCTCCTACGAGCAGTACTTC.

The V and J genes are TRBV27 and TRBJ1-2, with 12 positions matching TRBD1. The V gene end was trimmed by 2 bases and the J gene end by 4 bases; junction bases not matched to a gene: 11. The CDR3 is 18 residues long. CDR1 and CDR2 (germline): MNHEY, SMNVEV (reference sequence). The CDR3 sequence is CASSLKPGQGAPLYGYTF. The CDR3 bases are TGTGCCAGCAGTTTAAAACCGGGACAGGGGGCCCCCCTCTATGGCTACACCTTC.

The rearrangement joins TRBV10-3 to TRBJ1-1, with 8 bases identical to TRBD1. Germline values: CDR1 ENHRY, CDR2 SYGVKD. Trimming cost V 5 bases and J 0 bases; bases outside gene matches: 5. The length of the CDR3 is 15 residues. The CDR3 region is CAISYRGEMNTEAFF. CDR3 coding DNA: TGTGCCATCAGTTACAGGGGGGAGATGAACACTGAAGCTTTCTTT.

The chain uses TRBV5-6 and TRBJ1-2; 9 nucleotides align to TRBD1. The CDR3 length is 14 residues. Germline CDR1 is SGHDT and CDR2 is YYEEEE. The V segment lost 6 bases and the J segment 7 bases; nucleotides outside the gene matches: 10. The CDR3 loop is CASTSRTGVIGYTF. CDR3 sequence (DNA): TGTGCCAGCACTTCGAGGACAGGGGTGATTGGCTACACCTTC.

J is TRBJ2-7 and V is TRBV20-1; tentative D call: TRBD2 (6 bases). Germline CDR1 reads DFQATT; CDR2 reads SNEGSKA (reference sequence). V lost 5 bases to trimming and J lost 5 bases, with 10 bases between them. CDR3 length: 11 amino acids. CDR3 coding DNA: TGCAGTGCTTGGGGCGGGGACGAGCAGTACTTC. It specifies CSAWGGDEQYF.